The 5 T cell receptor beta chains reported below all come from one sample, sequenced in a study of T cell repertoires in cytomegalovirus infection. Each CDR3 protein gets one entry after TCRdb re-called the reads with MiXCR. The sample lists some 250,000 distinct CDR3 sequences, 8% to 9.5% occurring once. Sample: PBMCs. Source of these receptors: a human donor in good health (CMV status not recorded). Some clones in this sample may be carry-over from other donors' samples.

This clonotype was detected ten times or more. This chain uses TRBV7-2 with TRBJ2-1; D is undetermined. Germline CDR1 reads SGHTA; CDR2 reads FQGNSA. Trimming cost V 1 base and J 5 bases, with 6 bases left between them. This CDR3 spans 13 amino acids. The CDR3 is CASSLVRDNEQFF. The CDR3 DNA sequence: TGTGCCAGCAGCTTAGTACGGGACAATGAGCAGTTCTTC.

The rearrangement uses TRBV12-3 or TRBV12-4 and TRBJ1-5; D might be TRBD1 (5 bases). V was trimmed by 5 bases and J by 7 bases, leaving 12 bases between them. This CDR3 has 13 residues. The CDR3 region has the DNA TGTGCCAGCAGTCCGACAGAATTACAGCCCCAGCATTTT. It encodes CASSPTELQPQHF.

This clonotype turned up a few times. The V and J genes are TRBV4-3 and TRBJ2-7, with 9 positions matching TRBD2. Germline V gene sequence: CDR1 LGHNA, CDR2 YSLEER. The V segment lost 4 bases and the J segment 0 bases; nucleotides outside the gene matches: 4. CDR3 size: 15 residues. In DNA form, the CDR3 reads TGCGCCAGCAGCCCCGCGGGGGGGTCCTCCTACGAGCAGTACTTC. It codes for CASSPAGGSSYEQYF.

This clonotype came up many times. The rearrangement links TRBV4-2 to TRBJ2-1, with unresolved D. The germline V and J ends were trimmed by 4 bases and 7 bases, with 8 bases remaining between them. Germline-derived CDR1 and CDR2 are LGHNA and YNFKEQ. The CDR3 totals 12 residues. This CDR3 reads CASSPSENEQFF. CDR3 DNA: TGTGCCAGCAGCCCCTCCGAGAATGAGCAGTTCTTC.

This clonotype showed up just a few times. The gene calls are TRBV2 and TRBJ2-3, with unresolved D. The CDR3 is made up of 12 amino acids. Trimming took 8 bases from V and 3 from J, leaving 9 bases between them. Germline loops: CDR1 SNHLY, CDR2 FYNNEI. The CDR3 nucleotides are TGTGCCAGCGAAGGGAAGACAGATACGCAGTATTTT. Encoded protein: CASEGKTDTQYF. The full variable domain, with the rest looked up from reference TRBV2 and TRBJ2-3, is EPEVTQTPSHQVTQMGQEVILRCVPISNHLYFYWYRQILGQKVEFLVSFYNNEISEKSEIFDDQFSVERPDGSNFTLKIRSTKLEDSAMYFCASEGKTDTQYFGPGTRLTVL.